These 25 T cell receptor beta chains were all obtained from the same sample, sequenced in a study of blood T cell repertoires in COVID-19. Using immunoSEQ multiplex PCR, the repertoire was profiled, and TCRdb retains in-frame clones only, with some absent. This table holds about 320,000 clones, 89% found once. The sequencing sample was made of PBMCs or T cells enriched from blood (not recorded which). All receptors derive from a man aged 60-69 years who had recovered from COVID-19.

The chain is built from TRBV18 and TRBJ2-7; 7 positions match TRBD2. J was trimmed by 1 base and V by 1 base; bases with no gene match: 10. The CDR3 sequence is 17 residues long. CDR1 is KGHSH, CDR2 LQKENI, per germline. The CDR3 DNA is TGTGCCAGCTCACCACTTGGGACTACTACCGTTTCCTACGAGCAGTACTTC. Protein: CASSPLGTTTVSYEQYF.

The chain recombines TRBV5-4 with TRBJ1-1; possibly TRBD1 for D (5 bases). Per germline, CDR1 SGHNT and CDR2 YYREEE (reference sequence). V was clipped by 7 bases and J by 0 bases, with 10 bases between them. The CDR3 runs to 13 residues. CDR3 region: CASSGQVNTEAFF. DNA for the CDR3: TGTGCCAGCTCAGGGCAGGTGAACACTGAAGCTTTCTTT.

This clone was found once. The chain links TRBV2 to TRBJ1-4; weak D call: TRBD1 (6 bases). Per germline, CDR1 SNHLY and CDR2 FYNNEI. Trimming removed 7 bases at V and 7 bases at J, with 19 bases between. The CDR3 contains 15 residues. CDR3 nucleotide sequence: TGTGCCAGCAAGGCCAGGGAGGGGGAAAGTGAAAAACTGTTTTTT. Protein: CASKAREGESEKLFF.

V gene TRBV24-1 combines with J gene TRBJ2-2; D ambiguous. Trimming took off 9 bases at V and 4 bases at J, with 5 bases between the two ends. Looked up from germline, CDR1 is KGHDR and CDR2 is SFDVKD. The CDR3 extends over 11 amino acids. CDR3 in amino acids: CATGSTGELFF. The DNA for the CDR3 is TGTGCCACCGGTAGCACCGGGGAGCTGTTTTTT.

This clone was seen a few times. The sample contains more than one DNA sequence encoding this CDR3. This chain uses TRBV5-1 with TRBJ2-1, with 8 bases aligning to TRBD2. V shed 1 base, J shed 4 bases, and the junction held 1 base outside the gene matches. The CDR3 is 14 amino acids. The germline V gene has CDR1 SGHRS and CDR2 YFSETQ. CDR3 DNA: TGCGCCAGCAGCTTGACTAGCGGATACAATGAGCAGTTCTTC. It translates to CASSLTSGYNEQFF.

The genes are TRBV5-4 and TRBJ1-1; 8 nucleotides agree with TRBD1. The CDR3 loop spans 13 amino acids. V was pared by 2 bases and J by 6 bases, with 3 bases of the junction left unmatched. The germline V gene encodes CDR1 SGHNT and CDR2 YYREEE (reference sequence). CDR3 DNA: TGTGCCAGCAGCTTAGGACAGGGCTCTGAAGCTTTCTTT. The encoded protein is CASSLGQGSEAFF.

This chain joins TRBV4-1 and TRBJ2-1; weak D call: TRBD1 (5 bases). This CDR3 is 16 amino acids long. The germline CDR1 and CDR2 sequences are MGHRA and YSYEKL. V dropped 3 bases and J dropped 0 bases, with 12 bases sitting between them. This chain's CDR3 is CASSQWGRSSYNEQFF. The CDR3 nucleotides read TGCGCCAGCAGCCAGTGGGGCAGGAGCTCCTACAATGAGCAGTTCTTC.

The chain recombines TRBV18 with TRBJ1-2; 8 positions match TRBD1. Germline lookup yields CDR1 KGHSH and CDR2 LQKENI. The CDR3 loop spans 18 amino acids. V trimming: 3 bases; J trimming: 6 bases; junction bases outside the gene matches: 18. The CDR3 here is CASSPIRTSGTGENGYTF. CDR3 DNA sequence: TGTGCCAGCTCACCCATTCGCACCTCCGGGACAGGAGAGAATGGCTACACCTTC.

The chain uses TRBV19 and TRBJ1-1; D not resolved. In germline, CDR1 is LNHDA, CDR2 SQIVND (reference sequence). Trimming took off 6 bases at V and 4 bases at J, with 9 bases between the two ends. The CDR3 contains 12 residues. CDR3 loop: CASRGEGTEAFF. For the CDR3, the DNA is TGTGCCAGTAGGGGAGAGGGCACTGAAGCTTTCTTT.

The rearrangement joins TRBV4-1 to TRBJ2-7; 8 nucleotides align to TRBD2. Germline CDR1 and CDR2: MGHRA and YSYEKL. Losses at the gene ends were 1 base for V and 0 bases for J; bases not matched to a gene: 2. The CDR3 loop spans 15 amino acids. As DNA, the CDR3 is TGCGCCAGCAGCCAAGTAGCGGGGAGCTCCTACGAGCAGTACTTC. This codes for CASSQVAGSSYEQYF.

The V call is TRBV5-1, the J call TRBJ2-7; TRBD1 matches 12 bases. The CDR3 covers 14 residues. The V gene's germline CDR1 is SGHRS and CDR2 YFSETQ. Germline trimming cut 4 bases from V and 4 bases from J; bases unmatched to any gene: 3. Here the CDR3 reads CASSGGQGAYEQYF. The CDR3 coding sequence is TGCGCCAGCAGCGGGGGACAGGGGGCTTACGAGCAGTACTTC.

Concerning this clone itself: This specimen includes other DNA sequences encoding the same CDR3. J is TRBJ2-2 and V is TRBV28, with 7 positions matching TRBD1. Per germline, CDR1 MDHEN and CDR2 SYDVKM. J gave up 2 bases and V 5 bases, and 8 bases lay outside the gene matches. The CDR3 runs to 16 residues. CDR3 nucleotide sequence: TGTGCCAGCAGTATCGCAGGGGGTTCTAACACCGGGGAGCTGTTTTTT. This codes for CASSIAGGSNTGELFF.

The chain links TRBV28 to TRBJ2-7; tentative D call: TRBD1 (6 bases). V was cut by 10 bases and J by 7 bases, with 17 bases left in between. Germline V gene data show CDR1 as MDHEN and CDR2 as SYDVKM. The CDR3 runs 12 residues. CDR3 nucleotide sequence: TGTGCCAAAGAGCAGGGGCTAAGGGAGCAGTACTTC. It yields the protein CAKEQGLREQYF.

This clone was observed once. The rearrangement links TRBV2 to TRBJ2-6, with 7 nucleotides matching TRBD1. Germline CDR1 reads SNHLY; CDR2 reads FYNNEI. Germline trimming cut 6 bases from V and 3 bases from J; bases unmatched to any gene: 8. The CDR3 has 16 residues. The CDR3 region is CASSENRGRGANVLTF. CDR3 DNA: TGTGCCAGCAGCGAAAACAGGGGTCGTGGGGCCAACGTCCTGACTTTC.

The chain couples TRBV7-2 to TRBJ1-6; D unresolved. The CDR3 spans 15 residues. Germline loops: CDR1 SGHTA, CDR2 FQGNSA. The ends were cut back, 1 base at V and 1 base at J, with 5 bases in the middle. The CDR3 nucleotides are TGTGCCAGCAGCTTAGGAGGTTCCTATAATTCACCCCTCCACTTT. Its protein product is CASSLGGSYNSPLHF.

V is TRBV4-2 and J is TRBJ2-1; 11 bases line up with TRBD2. Trimming cost V 4 bases and J 7 bases; bases outside gene matches: 6. The CDR3 contains 15 residues. Germline V gene data show CDR1 as LGHNA and CDR2 as YNFKEQ. In DNA form, the CDR3 reads TGTGCCAGCAGCCGGGGACTAGCGGAAAGTAATGAGCAGTTCTTC. It encodes CASSRGLAESNEQFF.

The chain is built from TRBV6-5 and TRBJ1-4; D remains ambiguous. Per the germline V gene, CDR1 is MNHEY and CDR2 is SVGAGI. The V end lost 6 bases, the J end lost 6 bases, and 8 bases lay between the germline ends. This CDR3 spans 12 amino acids. CDR3 protein: CASRARDEKLFF. In nucleotides, the CDR3 is TGTGCCAGCAGAGCGAGGGATGAAAAACTGTTTTTT.

The genes are TRBV19 and TRBJ1-4; D not resolved. This CDR3 comprises 16 residues. In germline, CDR1 is LNHDA, CDR2 SQIVND (reference sequence). Trimming removed 6 bases at V and 4 bases at J, with 18 bases between. CDR3 sequence (DNA): TGTGCCAGTAGCTCAGCGGTGGCGTCCGGTAATGAAAAACTGTTTTTT. It specifies CASSSAVASGNEKLFF.

Only one count was recorded for this clone. V is TRBV15 and J is TRBJ1-2, with D perhaps matching TRBD1 (6 bases). With 2 bases removed from V and 2 bases from J, the gap between germline ends came to 9 bases. The CDR3 runs 14 residues. CDR1 is LNHNV, CDR2 YYDKDF, per germline (reference sequence). CDR3 coding DNA: TGTGCCACCAGCAGAATTACAGGGAACTATGGCTACACCTTC. Translating it yields CATSRITGNYGYTF.

The V call is TRBV28, the J call TRBJ2-2, with D maybe TRBD2 (5 bases). V was shortened by 3 bases and J by 3 bases, with 8 bases between the two germline ends. CDR3 length: 14 amino acids. Germline V CDR1 and CDR2: MDHEN, SYDVKM. The CDR3 is CASSFTSDTGELFF. The DNA for the CDR3 is TGTGCCAGCAGTTTCACTAGTGACACCGGGGAGCTGTTTTTT.

This chain joins TRBV5-1 and TRBJ2-7; perhaps TRBD1 as D (5 bases). CDR3 length: 14 residues. Per the germline V gene, CDR1 is SGHRS and CDR2 is YFSETQ. Trimming shortened V by 4 bases and J by 1 base, and 12 bases separated the two germline ends. As DNA, the CDR3 is TGCGCCAGCAGCCCTCCGACAGAGTCCTACGAGCAGTACTTC. This codes for CASSPPTESYEQYF.

The J gene is TRBJ1-2, the V gene TRBV12-3 or TRBV12-4; TRBD1 agrees at 7 bases. V was clipped by 6 bases and J by 3 bases; unmatched bases: 4. The CDR3 is 13 amino acids. The CDR3 DNA reads as TGTGCCAGCAGAGGGACAGCTGACTATGGCTACACCTTC. Protein: CASRGTADYGYTF.

The chain joins TRBV5-4 to TRBJ2-2; TRBD2 might be the D (5 bases). V shed 0 bases and J shed 7 bases, with 16 bases lying between them. CDR3 length: 16 residues. The V gene's germline CDR1 is SGHNT and CDR2 YYREEE (reference sequence). The CDR3 DNA is TGTGCCAGCAGCTTGGGGAGGAGCGGCGTTGGCGGGGAGCTGTTTTTT. It encodes CASSLGRSGVGGELFF.

The chain employs TRBV10-1 and TRBJ1-3, with D possibly being TRBD1 (6 bases). CDR3 length equals 16 residues. Trimming cost V 8 bases and J 0 bases, with 17 bases left between them. CDR1 and CDR2 from the germline V gene are WNHNN and SYGVQD (reference sequence). The CDR3 DNA reads TGCGCCAGCCCCCCTCCAGACAGGCGCTCTGGAAACACCATATATTTT. This gives the protein CASPPPDRRSGNTIYF.

The chain combines TRBV3-1 (or the pseudogene TRBV3-2) with TRBJ2-4, with D possibly matching TRBD2 (6 bases). The length of the CDR3 is 17 residues. V was pared by 3 bases and J by 1 base, with 16 bases between. Germline CDR1 is LGHDT and CDR2 is YNNKEL (reference sequence). The CDR3 region is CASSHLRGAAAKNIQYF. The CDR3, as DNA: TGTGCCAGCAGCCATCTTCGCGGGGCCGCGGCCAAAAACATTCAGTACTTC.